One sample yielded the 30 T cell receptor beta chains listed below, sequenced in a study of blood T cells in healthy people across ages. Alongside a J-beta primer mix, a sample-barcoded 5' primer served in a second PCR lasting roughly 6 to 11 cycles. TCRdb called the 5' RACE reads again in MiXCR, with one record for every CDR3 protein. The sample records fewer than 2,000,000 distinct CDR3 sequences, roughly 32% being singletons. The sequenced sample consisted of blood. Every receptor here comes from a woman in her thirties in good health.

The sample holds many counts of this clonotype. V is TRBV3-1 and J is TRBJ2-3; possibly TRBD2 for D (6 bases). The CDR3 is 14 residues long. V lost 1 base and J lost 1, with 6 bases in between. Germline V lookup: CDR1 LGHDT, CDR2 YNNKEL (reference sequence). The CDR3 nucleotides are TGTGCCAGCAGCCAAGGCGGGGGCACAGATACGCAGTATTTT. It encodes CASSQGGGTDTQYF.

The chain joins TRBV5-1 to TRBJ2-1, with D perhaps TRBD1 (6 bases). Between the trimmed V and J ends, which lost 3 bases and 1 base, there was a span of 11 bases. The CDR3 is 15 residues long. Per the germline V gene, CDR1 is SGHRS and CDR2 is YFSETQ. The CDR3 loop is CASSSLTGSYNEQFF. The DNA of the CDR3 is TGCGCCAGCAGCTCCTTGACAGGTTCCTACAATGAGCAGTTCTTC.

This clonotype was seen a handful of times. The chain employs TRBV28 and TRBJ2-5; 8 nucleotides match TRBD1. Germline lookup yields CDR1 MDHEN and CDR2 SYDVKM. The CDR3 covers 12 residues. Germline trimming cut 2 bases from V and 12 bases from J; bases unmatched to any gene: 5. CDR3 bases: TGTGCCAGCAGTTTACCGGGACAGGTCGAGTACTTC. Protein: CASSLPGQVEYF. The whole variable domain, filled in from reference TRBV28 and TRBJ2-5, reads DVKVTQSSRYLVKRTGEKVFLECVQDMDHENMFWYRQDPGLGLRLIYFSYDVKMKEKGDIPEGYSVSREKKERFSLILESASTNQTSMYLCASSLPGQVEYFGPGTRLLVL.

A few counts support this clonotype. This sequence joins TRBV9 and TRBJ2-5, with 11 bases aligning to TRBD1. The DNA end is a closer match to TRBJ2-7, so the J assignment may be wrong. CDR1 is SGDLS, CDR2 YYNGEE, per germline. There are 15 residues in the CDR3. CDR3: CASSATGTGGYEQYF. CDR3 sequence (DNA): TGTGCCAGCAGCGCCACCGGGACAGGGGGCTACGAGCAGTACTTC.

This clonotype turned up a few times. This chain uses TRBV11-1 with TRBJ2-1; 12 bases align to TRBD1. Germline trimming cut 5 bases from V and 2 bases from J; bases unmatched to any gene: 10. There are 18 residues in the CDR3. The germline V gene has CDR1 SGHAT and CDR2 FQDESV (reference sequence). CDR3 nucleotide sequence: TGTGCCAGCAGCCGGGACAGGGGGCGCAGTAACGCCTACAATGAGCAGTTCTTC. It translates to CASSRDRGRSNAYNEQFF.

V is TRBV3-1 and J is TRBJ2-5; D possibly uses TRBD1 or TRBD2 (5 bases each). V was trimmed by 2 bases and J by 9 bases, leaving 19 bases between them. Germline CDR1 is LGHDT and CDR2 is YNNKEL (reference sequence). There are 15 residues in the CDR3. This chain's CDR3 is CASSQYTGTTRAQYF. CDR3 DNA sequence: TGTGCCAGCAGCCAATATACGGGGACGACGCGGGCCCAGTACTTC.

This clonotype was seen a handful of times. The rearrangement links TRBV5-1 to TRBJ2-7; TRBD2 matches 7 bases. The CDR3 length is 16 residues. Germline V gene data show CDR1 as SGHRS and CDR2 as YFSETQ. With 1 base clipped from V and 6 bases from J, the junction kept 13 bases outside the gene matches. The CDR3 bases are TGCGCCAGCAGCTTGACCGGCGGGGGAAATGGTGGCGAGCAGTACTTC. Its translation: CASSLTGGGNGGEQYF.

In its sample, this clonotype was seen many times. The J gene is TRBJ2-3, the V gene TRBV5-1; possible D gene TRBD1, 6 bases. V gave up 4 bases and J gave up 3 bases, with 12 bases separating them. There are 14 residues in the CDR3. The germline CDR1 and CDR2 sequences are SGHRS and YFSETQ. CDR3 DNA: TGCGCCAGCAGCATTGGACAGAGTACAGATACGCAGTATTTT. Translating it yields CASSIGQSTDTQYF.

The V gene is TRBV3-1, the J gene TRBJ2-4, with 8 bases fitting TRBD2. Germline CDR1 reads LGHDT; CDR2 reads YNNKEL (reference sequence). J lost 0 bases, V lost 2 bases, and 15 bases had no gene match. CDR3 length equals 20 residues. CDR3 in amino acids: CASSQYPAGATRGAKNIQYF. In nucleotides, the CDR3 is TGTGCCAGCAGCCAATACCCAGCGGGAGCTACCCGAGGAGCCAAAAACATTCAGTACTTC. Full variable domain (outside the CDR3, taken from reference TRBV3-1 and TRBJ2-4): DTAVSQTPKYLVTQMGNDKSIKCEQNLGHDTMYWYKQDSKKFLKIMFSYNNKELIINETVPNRFSPKSPDKAHLNLHINSLELGDSAVYFCASSQYPAGATRGAKNIQYFGAGTRLSVL.

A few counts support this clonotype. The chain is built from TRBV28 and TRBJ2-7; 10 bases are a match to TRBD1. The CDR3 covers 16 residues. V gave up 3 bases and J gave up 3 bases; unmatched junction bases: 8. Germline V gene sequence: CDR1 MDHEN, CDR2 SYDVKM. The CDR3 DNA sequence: TGTGCCAGCAGTTTCCTAAAGGGGGACAGGGGCTACGAGCAGTACTTC. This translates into CASSFLKGDRGYEQYF.

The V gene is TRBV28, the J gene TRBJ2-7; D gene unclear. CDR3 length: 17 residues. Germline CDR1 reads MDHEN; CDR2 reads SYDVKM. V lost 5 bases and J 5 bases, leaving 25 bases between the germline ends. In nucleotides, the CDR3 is TGTGCCAGCAGTCCTCCCTGGACCAAACGGACCCCCCACGAGCAGTACTTC. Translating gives CASSPPWTKRTPHEQYF.

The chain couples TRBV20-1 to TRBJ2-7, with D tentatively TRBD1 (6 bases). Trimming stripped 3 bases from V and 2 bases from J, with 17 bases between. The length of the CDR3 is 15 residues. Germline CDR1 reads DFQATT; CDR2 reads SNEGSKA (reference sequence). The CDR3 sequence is CSASTDSSPTYEQYF. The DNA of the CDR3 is TGCAGTGCTAGCACGGACAGCAGTCCAACCTACGAGCAGTACTTC.

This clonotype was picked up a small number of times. The CDR3 DNA sequence: TGTGCCAGCAGTTACGCGACTGGGGGCGGGCAGTACTTC. Translating gives CASSYATGGGQYF. V is TRBV28 and J is TRBJ2-7; D may be TRBD1 (6 bases). This CDR3 contains 13 residues. V dropped 4 bases and J dropped 9 bases, with 16 bases sitting between them. Germline V CDR1 and CDR2: MDHEN, SYDVKM.

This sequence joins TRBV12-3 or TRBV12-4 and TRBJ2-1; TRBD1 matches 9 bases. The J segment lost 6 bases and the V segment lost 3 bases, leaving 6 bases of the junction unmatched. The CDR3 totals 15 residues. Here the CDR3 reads CASSLTGGPSNEQFF. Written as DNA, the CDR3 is TGTGCCAGCAGTTTGACAGGGGGGCCCTCCAATGAGCAGTTCTTC.

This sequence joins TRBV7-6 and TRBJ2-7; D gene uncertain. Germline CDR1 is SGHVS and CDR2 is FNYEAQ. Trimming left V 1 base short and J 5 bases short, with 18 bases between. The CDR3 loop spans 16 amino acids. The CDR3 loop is CASSLEKIGFPHEQYF. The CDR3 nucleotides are TGTGCCAGCAGCTTAGAGAAGATCGGCTTCCCCCACGAGCAGTACTTC.

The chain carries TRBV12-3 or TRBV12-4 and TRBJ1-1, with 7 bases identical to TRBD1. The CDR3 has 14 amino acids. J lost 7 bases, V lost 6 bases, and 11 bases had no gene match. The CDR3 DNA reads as TGTGCCAGCAGCTTACCGGGACAGCGACTTGAAGCTTTCTTT. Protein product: CASSLPGQRLEAFF.

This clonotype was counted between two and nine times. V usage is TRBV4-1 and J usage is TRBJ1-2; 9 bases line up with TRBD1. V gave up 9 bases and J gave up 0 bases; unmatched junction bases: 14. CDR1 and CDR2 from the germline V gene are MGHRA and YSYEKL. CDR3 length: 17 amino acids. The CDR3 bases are TGCGCCAGTTCTCCTAGGACAGGGGCTTTACCTAACTATGGCTACACCTTC. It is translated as CASSPRTGALPNYGYTF.

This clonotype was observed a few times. The CDR3 spells CSAPSGGLPGNEQFF. The CDR3 nucleotides read TGCAGTGCTCCTAGCGGGGGCCTGCCCGGCAATGAGCAGTTCTTC. The gene calls are TRBV20-1 and TRBJ2-1; 10 nucleotides align to TRBD2. Trimming at V came to 5 bases and at J to 6 bases, leaving 10 bases not matched to a gene. CDR3 length equals 15 residues. Germline-derived CDR1 and CDR2 are DFQATT and SNEGSKA (reference sequence).

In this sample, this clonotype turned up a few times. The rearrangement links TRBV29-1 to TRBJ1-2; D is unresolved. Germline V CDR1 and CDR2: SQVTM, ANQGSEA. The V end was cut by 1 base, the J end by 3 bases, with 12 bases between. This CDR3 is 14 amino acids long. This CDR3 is CSVEGPHEYYGYTF. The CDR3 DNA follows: TGCAGCGTTGAAGGTCCACATGAGTACTATGGCTACACCTTC.

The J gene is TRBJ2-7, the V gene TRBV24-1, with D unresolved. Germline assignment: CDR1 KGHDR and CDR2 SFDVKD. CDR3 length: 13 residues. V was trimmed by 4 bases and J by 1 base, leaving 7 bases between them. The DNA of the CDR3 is TGTGCCACCAGTGACGCCGCATCCTACGAGCAGTACTTC. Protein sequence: CATSDAASYEQYF.

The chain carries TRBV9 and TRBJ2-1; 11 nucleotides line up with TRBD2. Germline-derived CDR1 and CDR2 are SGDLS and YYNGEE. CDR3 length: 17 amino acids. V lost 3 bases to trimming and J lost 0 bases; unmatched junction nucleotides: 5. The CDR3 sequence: CASSGLAGTSSYNEQFF. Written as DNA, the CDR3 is TGTGCCAGCAGCGGACTAGCGGGAACTAGCTCCTACAATGAGCAGTTCTTC.

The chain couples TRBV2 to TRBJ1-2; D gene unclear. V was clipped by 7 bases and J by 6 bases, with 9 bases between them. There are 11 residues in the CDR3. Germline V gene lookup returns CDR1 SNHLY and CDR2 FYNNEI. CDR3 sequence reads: CASTPVNGYTF. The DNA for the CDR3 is TGTGCCAGCACCCCCGTCAATGGCTACACCTTC.

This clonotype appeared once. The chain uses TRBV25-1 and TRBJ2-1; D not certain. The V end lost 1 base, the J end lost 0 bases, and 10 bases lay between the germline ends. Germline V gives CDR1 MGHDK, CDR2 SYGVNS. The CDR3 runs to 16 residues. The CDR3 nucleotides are TGTGCCAGCAGTGAATTGAACGCGGCCTCCTACAATGAGCAGTTCTTC. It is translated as CASSELNAASYNEQFF.

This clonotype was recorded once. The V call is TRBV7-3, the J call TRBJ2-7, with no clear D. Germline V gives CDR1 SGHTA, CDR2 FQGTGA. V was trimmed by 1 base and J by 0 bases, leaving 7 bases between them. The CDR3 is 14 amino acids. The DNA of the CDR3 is TGTGCCAGCAGCTTAAAATCGGCCTCCTACGAGCAGTACTTC. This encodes CASSLKSASYEQYF.

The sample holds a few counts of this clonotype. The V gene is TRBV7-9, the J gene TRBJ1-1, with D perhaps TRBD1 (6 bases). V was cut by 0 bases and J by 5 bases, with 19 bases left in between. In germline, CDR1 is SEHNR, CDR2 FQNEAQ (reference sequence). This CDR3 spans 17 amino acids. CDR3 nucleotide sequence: TGTGCCAGCAGCTTAGCTTCCGAGACAGGTTATTCAACTGAAGCTTTCTTT. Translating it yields CASSLASETGYSTEAFF.

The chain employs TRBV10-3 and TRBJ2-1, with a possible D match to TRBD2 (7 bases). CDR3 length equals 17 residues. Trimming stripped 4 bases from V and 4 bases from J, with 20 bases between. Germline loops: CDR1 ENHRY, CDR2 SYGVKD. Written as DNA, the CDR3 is TGTGCCATCAGTGGGCGCGCCGGGGGGCCCGGGTACAATGAGCAGTTCTTC. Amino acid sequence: CAISGRAGGPGYNEQFF.

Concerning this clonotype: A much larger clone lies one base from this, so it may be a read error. The CDR3: CASSPGGRERVNEQFF. CDR3 nucleotides: TGCGCCAGCAGCCCCGGAGGCAGGGAACGGGTAAATGAGCAGTTCTTC. The V call is TRBV5-1, the J call TRBJ2-1, with D perhaps matching TRBD1 or TRBD2 (5 bases each). Between the trimmed V and J ends, which lost 4 bases and 7 bases, there was a span of 21 bases. The V gene's germline CDR1 is SGHRS and CDR2 YFSETQ. This CDR3 is built from 16 residues.

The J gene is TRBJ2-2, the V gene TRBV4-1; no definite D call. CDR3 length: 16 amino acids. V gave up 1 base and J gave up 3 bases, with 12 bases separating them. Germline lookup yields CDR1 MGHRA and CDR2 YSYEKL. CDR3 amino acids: CASSQAVGSDTGELFF. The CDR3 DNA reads TGCGCCAGCAGCCAAGCGGTAGGGTCGGACACCGGGGAGCTGTTTTTT.

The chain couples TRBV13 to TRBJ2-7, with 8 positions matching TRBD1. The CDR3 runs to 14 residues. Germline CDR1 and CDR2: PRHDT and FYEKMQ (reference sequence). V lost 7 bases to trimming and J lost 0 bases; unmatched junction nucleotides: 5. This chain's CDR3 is CASTSDRDSYEQYF. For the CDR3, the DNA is TGTGCCAGCACCTCGGACAGGGACTCCTACGAGCAGTACTTC.

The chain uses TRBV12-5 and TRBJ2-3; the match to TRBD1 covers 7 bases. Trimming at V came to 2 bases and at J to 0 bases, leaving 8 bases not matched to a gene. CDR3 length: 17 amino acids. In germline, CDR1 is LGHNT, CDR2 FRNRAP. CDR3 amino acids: CASGLIGDRRSTDTQYF. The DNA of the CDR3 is TGTGCTAGTGGTTTGATCGGGGACAGACGAAGCACAGATACGCAGTATTTT.